The 30 T cell receptor beta chains below all came from one sample that was sequenced in a study of cytomegalovirus exposure and HLA in healthy donors. The PCR was carried out with 60 Vbeta primers and 13 Jbeta primers. TCRdb's copy holds only in-frame clones and misses some; the assay was immunoSEQ multiplex PCR. Among some 120,000 clones listed, approximately 80% were seen once. The specimen was PBMCs. These receptors were taken from a woman aged 40-49 years in good health and CMV-seronegative.

The V gene is TRBV6-6, the J gene TRBJ2-3, with D possibly being TRBD2 (6 bases). Trimming removed 4 bases from V and 6 bases from J, with 14 bases in between. The CDR3 contains 14 residues. Germline V gene lookup returns CDR1 MNHNY and CDR2 SVGAGI (reference sequence). CDR3 sequence: CASSLQAGSDTQYF. DNA for the CDR3: TGTGCCAGCAGTTTACAAGCGGGTTCTGATACGCAGTATTTT.

The chain couples TRBV14 to TRBJ1-3, with D unresolved. The CDR3 is 15 residues long. In germline, CDR1 is SGHDN, CDR2 FVKESK. Trimming stripped 1 base from V and 3 bases from J, with 10 bases between. The CDR3 region is CASSQVGGLGNTIYF. CDR3 DNA: TGTGCCAGCAGCCAAGTCGGAGGGCTTGGAAACACCATATATTTT.

This clone appeared once. This chain joins TRBV2 and TRBJ1-1, with a weak D call TRBD1 (5 bases). V dropped 1 base and J dropped 4 bases, with 16 bases sitting between them. Germline-derived CDR1 and CDR2 are SNHLY and FYNNEI. The CDR3 is made up of 16 amino acids. The CDR3 DNA reads TGTGCCAGCAGTGAAGTGGGGGGGGGTCTGGCCACTGAAGCTTTCTTT. Translated, it gives CASSEVGGGLATEAFF.

This chain connects TRBV7-8 to TRBJ2-1, with 11 bases lining up with TRBD2. Germline CDR1 SGHVS, CDR2 FQNEAQ. The V and J ends lost 5 bases and 9 bases, in that order; junction bases with no gene match: 9. The CDR3 totals 15 residues. CDR3 residues: CASSILLAGVGEQFF. For the CDR3, the DNA is TGTGCCAGCAGCATCCTACTAGCGGGAGTTGGTGAGCAGTTCTTC.

The sample holds a few counts of this clone. The chain carries TRBV5-1 and TRBJ1-1, with 7 positions matching TRBD1. CDR3 length: 17 amino acids. Germline CDR1 is SGHRS and CDR2 is YFSETQ. Trimming cost V 0 bases and J 1 base; bases outside gene matches: 9. The CDR3 sequence: CASSLAKVTGKNTEAFF. The CDR3 DNA reads as TGCGCCAGCAGCTTGGCTAAGGTGACAGGGAAGAACACTGAAGCTTTCTTT.

The chain employs TRBV7-9 and TRBJ2-3, with 11 bases lining up with TRBD2. Trimming at V came to 5 bases and at J to 6 bases, leaving 4 bases not matched to a gene. The CDR3 extends over 14 amino acids. The germline CDR1 and CDR2 sequences are SEHNR and FQNEAQ (reference sequence). The CDR3 nucleotides read TGTGCCAGCAGCCGTAGCGGGGGGGCGGATACGCAGTATTTT. The encoded protein is CASSRSGGADTQYF.

V is TRBV19 and J is TRBJ1-2; a possible D gene is TRBD1 (5 bases). The CDR3 runs to 15 residues. V was shortened by 3 bases and J by 3 bases, with 14 bases between the two germline ends. Looked up from germline, CDR1 is LNHDA and CDR2 is SQIVND (reference sequence). The CDR3 DNA sequence: TGTGCCAGTAGTATTTCGAATCGACAGCACTATGGCTACACCTTC. Amino acid sequence: CASSISNRQHYGYTF.

The chain recombines TRBV21-1 with TRBJ1-1; TRBD1, the D gene given by the table, was not confirmed from the DNA. TRBV21-1 is a pseudogene locus. The CDR3 has 14 residues. CDR3 loop: CASSMRTGNTEAFF. The CDR3, as DNA: TGTGCCAGCAGCATGAGGACAGGGAACACTGAAGCTTTCTTT.

V usage is TRBV7-9 and J usage is TRBJ2-7, with a possible D match to TRBD2 (5 bases). The germline V and J ends were trimmed by 5 bases and 0 bases, with 11 bases remaining between them. This CDR3 has 14 amino acids. Germline V gene data show CDR1 as SEHNR and CDR2 as FQNEAQ (reference sequence). The CDR3 region has the DNA TGTGCCAGCAGCCAAACGGGGTTCTCCTACGAGCAGTACTTC. This encodes CASSQTGFSYEQYF.

This rearrangement joins TRBV5-1 to TRBJ2-3; 7 bases map to TRBD2. V gave up 1 base and J gave up 2 bases; unmatched junction bases: 10. The CDR3 is 17 amino acids. Germline lookup yields CDR1 SGHRS and CDR2 YFSETQ. In DNA, the CDR3 is TGCGCCAGCAGCTTGTTGGGTAGGCGGGAGCCCACAGATACGCAGTATTTT. It yields the protein CASSLLGRREPTDTQYF.

V gene TRBV15 combines with J gene TRBJ1-4; maybe TRBD1 (6 bases). The CDR3 extends over 16 amino acids. V was clipped by 3 bases and J by 1 base, with 12 bases between them. CDR1 and CDR2 (germline): LNHNV, YYDKDF (reference sequence). The CDR3 loop is CATSSNFRGTNEKLFF. The CDR3 DNA follows: TGTGCCACCAGCAGCAACTTCAGGGGAACTAATGAAAAACTGTTTTTT.

CDR3: CASSYTPKGGTEAFF. The CDR3 region has the DNA TGTGCCAGCAGTTATACACCTAAGGGCGGGACTGAAGCTTTCTTT. The chain recombines TRBV6-6 with TRBJ1-1; D gene uncertain. V was clipped by 3 bases and J by 5 bases, with 16 bases between them. The CDR3 has 15 amino acids. Germline V gene data show CDR1 as MNHNY and CDR2 as SVGAGI (reference sequence).

This sequence joins TRBV10-1 and TRBJ2-7; 8 nucleotides align to TRBD1. The V gene's germline CDR1 is WNHNN and CDR2 SYGVQD (reference sequence). The CDR3 consists of 14 residues. The V gene end was trimmed by 6 bases and the J gene end by 1 base; junction bases not matched to a gene: 5. The CDR3 region has the DNA TGCGCCAGCAGGGACAGGGAGGCATCCTACGAGCAGTACTTC. This encodes CASRDREASYEQYF.

V gene TRBV13 combines with J gene TRBJ2-3, with D maybe TRBD2 (6 bases). The CDR3 contains 17 residues. CDR1 is PRHDT, CDR2 FYEKMQ, per germline (reference sequence). V was pared by 5 bases and J by 0 bases, with 18 bases between. The CDR3 DNA reads TGTGCCAGCAGCCGTTTCGCGTCGGAGGGAAGCACAGATACGCAGTATTTT. This translates into CASSRFASEGSTDTQYF. Full variable domain (missing parts from reference TRBV13 and TRBJ2-3): AAGVIQSPRHLIKEKRETATLKCYPIPRHDTVYWYQQGPGQDPQFLISFYEKMQSDKGSIPDRFSAQQFSDYHSELNMSSLELGDSALYFCASSRFASEGSTDTQYFGPGTRLTVL.

The genes are TRBV23-1 and TRBJ1-5, with D possibly TRBD1 on 6 matching bases. TRBV23-1 is noted as an ORF with a role that remains uncertain. V shed 0 bases and J shed 2 bases, with 20 bases lying between them. This CDR3 spans 19 amino acids. The CDR3 coding sequence is TGCGCCAGCAGTCAATCCGGGCAGGGGCTCGGAAGGGGCAATCAGCCCCAGCATTTT. Residues: CASSQSGQGLGRGNQPQHF.

This chain links TRBV15 with TRBJ1-5; possibly TRBD1 for D (5 bases). V was trimmed by 0 bases and J by 6 bases, leaving 15 bases between them. Germline V gives CDR1 LNHNV, CDR2 YYDKDF (reference sequence). The CDR3 runs to 16 residues. For the CDR3, the DNA is TGTGCCACCAGCAGAGATCTAGTGGGGCTAGGTCAGCCCCAGCATTTT. Translated: CATSRDLVGLGQPQHF.

This clone was seen only once. This chain links TRBV19 with TRBJ2-2; TRBD2 agrees at 9 bases. The CDR3 is 15 residues long. Germline-derived CDR1 and CDR2 are LNHDA and SQIVND (reference sequence). V was clipped by 2 bases and J by 7 bases; unmatched bases: 5. The CDR3 DNA is TGTGCCAGTAGTATACTAGCGGGAACCGACGGGGAGCTGTTTTTT. Its protein is CASSILAGTDGELFF.

The genes are TRBV6-5 and TRBJ1-1; D is perhaps TRBD1 (6 bases). V lost 2 bases, J lost 3 bases, and 13 bases lay in between. This CDR3 has 15 amino acids. The germline V gene has CDR1 MNHEY and CDR2 SVGAGI. DNA of the CDR3: TGTGCCAGCAGTTACCCGGGGGGCGAGGACACTGAAGCTTTCTTT. Amino acids: CASSYPGGEDTEAFF.

V usage is TRBV7-2 and J usage is TRBJ2-3; 7 nucleotides agree with TRBD2. Germline values: CDR1 SGHTA, CDR2 FQGNSA. V shed 1 base, J shed 5 bases, and the junction held 9 bases outside the gene matches. There are 16 residues in the CDR3. CDR3 sequence reads: CASSLGLLAELDTQYF. As DNA, the CDR3 is TGTGCCAGCAGCTTAGGATTGCTAGCGGAGTTAGATACGCAGTATTTT.

The V gene is TRBV11-2, the J gene TRBJ2-1, with a weak D call TRBD1 (5 bases). This CDR3 has 13 residues. V lost 5 bases and J lost 3, with 8 bases in between. CDR1 SGHAT and CDR2 FQNNGV come from the germline V gene. The CDR3, as DNA: TGTGCCAGCAGCCCAGACAGCTACAATGAGCAGTTCTTC. It is translated as CASSPDSYNEQFF.

This clone was seen a few times. The gene calls are TRBV6-5 and TRBJ2-2; TRBD1 aligns across 7 bases. The CDR3 contains 16 residues. Trimming took 0 bases from V and 2 from J; bases not matched to a gene: 3. Germline V gene lookup returns CDR1 MNHEY and CDR2 SVGAGI. The CDR3 DNA reads TGTGCCAGCAGTTACTCGAGACAGGGCAACACCGGGGAGCTGTTTTTT. Protein: CASSYSRQGNTGELFF.

J is TRBJ2-3 and V is TRBV7-3; 7 bases agree with TRBD2. The length of the CDR3 is 13 residues. Looked up from germline, CDR1 is SGHTA and CDR2 is FQGTGA. The trim removed 2 bases at V and 13 bases at J, leaving 9 bases unmatched. For the CDR3, the DNA is TGTGCCAGCAGCTTAGGGGAATTGCGGGAGAAGTATTTT. This codes for CASSLGELREKYF.

The chain is built from TRBV6-6 and TRBJ2-3; 8 positions match TRBD2. CDR3 length equals 14 residues. Looked up from germline, CDR1 is MNHNY and CDR2 is SVGAGI (reference sequence). V shed 8 bases, J shed 5 bases, and the junction held 9 bases outside the gene matches. The CDR3 protein is CASATISGGDTQYF. The DNA for the CDR3 is TGTGCCAGCGCAACAATAAGCGGGGGAGATACGCAGTATTTT.

This chain joins TRBV7-2 and TRBJ1-2; D is perhaps TRBD1 (6 bases). The length of the CDR3 is 16 residues. The germline CDR1 and CDR2 sequences are SGHTA and FQGNSA. V lost 5 bases to trimming and J lost 3 bases, with 19 bases between them. CDR3 protein: CASSPRTASDDYGYTF. The DNA for the CDR3 is TGTGCCAGCAGCCCAAGGACAGCTTCTGACGACTATGGCTACACCTTC.

The genes are TRBV6-5 and TRBJ2-5; D remains ambiguous. This CDR3 comprises 11 residues. The V gene's germline CDR1 is MNHEY and CDR2 SVGAGI. Trimming took off 7 bases at V and 2 bases at J, with 5 bases between the two ends. The CDR3 is CASKRQETQYF. The CDR3 nucleotides are TGTGCCAGCAAGAGACAAGAGACCCAGTACTTC.

The chain links TRBV6-5 to TRBJ2-3; the D is unclear. This CDR3 comprises 12 residues. Germline V gene sequence: CDR1 MNHEY, CDR2 SVGAGI. V gave up 6 bases and J gave up 7 bases, with 11 bases separating them. The CDR3 DNA reads as TGTGCCAGCAGCCGGCCAGGATATACGCAGTATTTT. It codes for CASSRPGYTQYF.

CDR3 in DNA: TGTGCCAGCAGCTTATCCCGCGCAGATACGCAGTATTTT. Translating it yields CASSLSRADTQYF. The chain carries TRBV7-2 and TRBJ2-3, with unresolved D. The V end was cut by 2 bases, the J end by 4 bases, with 7 bases between. This CDR3 contains 13 residues. Germline V gives CDR1 SGHTA, CDR2 FQGNSA. Full variable domain (missing parts from reference TRBV7-2 and TRBJ2-3): GAGVSQSPSNKVTEKGKDVELRCDPISGHTALYWYRQSLGQGLEFLIYFQGNSAPDKSGLPSDRFSAERTGGSVSTLTIQRTQQEDSAVYLCASSLSRADTQYFGPGTRLTVL.

The chain joins TRBV19 to TRBJ2-3; 9 nucleotides agree with TRBD1. Germline CDR1 is LNHDA and CDR2 is SQIVND (reference sequence). Trimming took 3 bases from V and 6 from J; bases not matched to a gene: 7. There are 15 residues in the CDR3. CDR3 residues: CASSIGGTGRDTQYF. CDR3 bases: TGTGCCAGTAGTATTGGGGGGACAGGGCGGGATACGCAGTATTTT.

This clone was found a few times. The CDR3 reads CAISVGGVLSYEQYF. CDR3 coding DNA: TGTGCCATCAGTGTAGGGGGGGTCCTCTCCTACGAGCAGTACTTC. The chain links TRBV10-3 to TRBJ2-7; D might be TRBD2 (7 bases). The CDR3 sequence is 15 residues long. V was shortened by 4 bases and J by 0 bases, with 13 bases between the two germline ends. Germline lookup yields CDR1 ENHRY and CDR2 SYGVKD.

The gene calls are TRBV9 and TRBJ1-2; D remains unclear. The CDR3 loop spans 13 amino acids. Trimming left V 0 bases short and J 4 bases short, with 7 bases between. CDR1 is SGDLS, CDR2 YYNGEE, per germline. In nucleotides, the CDR3 is TGTGCCAGCAGCGTAGGTCGGGGCTATGGCTACACCTTC. This encodes CASSVGRGYGYTF.